The 15 T cell receptor delta chains reported below all come from one sample, sequenced in a study of γδ T cells in repeated Plasmodium falciparum infection (dated by TCRdb to about 2021). For bulk TCR repertoire analysis, Vgamma9/Vdelta2+ and Vdelta2-negative gammadelta T cell populations were isolated by flow sorting from peripheral blood mononuclear cells. Library creation used multiplex PCR. Sequencing relied on an Illumina MiSeq. Clones were re-identified by TCRdb from the public reads with CATT, and rows with the same DNA were merged. Here the sample has tens of thousands of delta-chain clones; 0.75% to 1% occur a single time. 9.5% to 10% of the sample is held by the ten biggest clonotypes. Sequencing was done on a sample of gamma-delta T cells from blood. These receptors originate from a pool of human donors (malaria-infected and uninfected, not separated).

There are many counts of this clone. The identical CDR3 is also encoded by other nucleotide sequences in the sample. The chain combines TRDV1 with TRDJ1; TRDD3 agrees at 9 bases. Germline V gene sequence: CDR1 TSWWSYY, CDR2 QGS. The junction had 15 bases not matched to a gene; V was cut back by 2 bases and J by 5 bases. This CDR3 comprises 18 residues. CDR3 loop: CALGEEGRGIPFLDKLIF. In nucleotides, the CDR3 is TGTGCTCTTGGGGAAGAAGGGAGGGGGATACCTTTCTTGGATAAACTCATCTTT.

For this clone: TCRdb records a much larger clone's protein for this DNA, with a difference at residue 16 that likely arises from a read error; the protein given is the translation of the DNA. This sequence joins TRDV1 and TRDJ1, with TRDD3 matching over 13 bases. Germline V CDR1 and CDR2: TSWWSYY, QGS. V was pared by 9 bases and J by 3 bases, with 25 bases of the junction left unmatched. This CDR3 is 21 amino acids long. The CDR3 loop reads CALQSGPPFTGGYAYADKLIF. As DNA, the CDR3 is TGTGCTCTGCAGTCGGGGCCTCCGTTTACTGGGGGATACGCGTACGCCGATAAACTCATCTTT.

This clone was seen many times. A far larger clone is one base from this, pointing to a likely read error. The same CDR3 can be traced to other DNA sequences in this sample. The chain links TRDV2 to TRDJ1; 12 positions match TRDD3. Germline CDR1 reads GEAIGNYY; CDR2 reads EKD. The CDR3 spans 19 residues. V trimming: 1 base; J trimming: 0 bases; junction bases outside the gene matches: 11. This CDR3 reads CACDTGIWGIRGYTDKLIF. The CDR3 DNA follows: TGTGCCTGTGACACTGGGATCTGGGGGATACGCGGGTACACCGATAAACTCATCTTT.

This clone was counted a few times. TCRdb has a much larger clone's protein, which differs at residue 12 from the translation of this DNA, likely because of a read error; what is shown is the protein translated from the DNA. The chain combines TRDV1 with TRDJ1; 9 nucleotides match TRDD2. Germline matching of the DNA provided the J gene here, since TCRdb leaves it blank. The CDR3 has 24 amino acids. The V gene end was trimmed by 1 base and the J gene end by 0 bases; junction bases not matched to a gene: 27. In germline, CDR1 is TSWWSYY, CDR2 QGS. The CDR3 DNA reads as TGTGCTCTTGGGGAACAGGGCCTTCCTACGCTCCGGGATGCTACTGGGGACAACACCGATAAACTCATCTTT. Protein sequence: CALGEQGLPTLRDATGDNTDKLIF.

This clone was picked up a small number of times. TCRdb's protein, taken from a much larger clone, differs from this DNA's translation at residue 6, likely owing to a read error; the protein displayed comes from the DNA. The CDR3 sequence is CACDTPLLGDTGSTDKLIF. CDR3 DNA sequence: TGTGCCTGTGACACCCCACTACTGGGGGATACGGGTTCCACCGATAAACTCATCTTT. The gene calls are TRDV2 and TRDJ1, with TRDD3 identical over 13 bases. The J gene was not available in TCRdb and was assigned here by matching the DNA to germline segments. This CDR3 comprises 19 residues. Germline V gene data show CDR1 as GEAIGNYY and CDR2 as EKD. The ends lost 0 bases at V and 1 base at J; junction bases unmatched: 10.

This clone was detected only a few times. The TCRdb protein comes from a much larger clone and disagrees with this DNA's translation at residue 11, likely due to a read error; the protein given here is derived from the DNA. CDR3 sequence (DNA): TGTGCTCTTGGGGAACTAGCCCCTCCCTGGGATCATCGGACCGATAAACTCATCTTT. This translates into CALGELAPPWDHRTDKLIF. The V gene is TRDV1, the J gene TRDJ1; a weak D match, TRDD3 (5 bases). No J gene was available from TCRdb, and it was assigned here by a germline match of the DNA. Germline CDR1 reads TSWWSYY; CDR2 reads QGS. Trimming removed 0 bases at V and 2 bases at J, with 22 bases between. The CDR3 has 19 amino acids.

As to this clone: This likely traces to a read error, being one base from a far larger clone. The sample has other DNA sequences that encode this CDR3 too. This chain joins TRDV2 and TRDJ1; perhaps TRDD3 as D (6 bases). In the absence of a J gene in TCRdb, the DNA was matched to germline to assign it here. CDR1 GEAIGNYY and CDR2 EKD come from the germline V gene. The CDR3 is 19 amino acids. Trimming took off 1 base at V and 5 bases at J, with 28 bases between the two ends. DNA for the CDR3: TGTGCCTGTGACACACCTGGTGGGGGCCCAAGGATTGGTACTGATAAACTCATCTTT. Its translation: CACDTPGGGPRIGTDKLIF.

Worth noting for this clone: Since a far larger clone is one base different, this is likely a read error. Other nucleotide sequences in the sample specify the same CDR3. TRDV2 is the V gene, and the J gene was not called; the table's D call of TRDD3 was not tested on the DNA. This CDR3 contains 15 residues. From germline, CDR1 is GEAIGNYY and CDR2 EKD. CDR3 in DNA: TGTGCCTGTGACACCGTAGGGATTTACACCGATAAGCTCATCTTT. Amino acid sequence: CACDTVGIYTDKLIF.

A word on this clone: Translating this DNA gives a protein that differs at residue 6 from the TCRdb one, which belongs to a much larger clone; a read error is likely, and the protein shown is this translation. V usage is TRDV2 and J usage is TRDJ1; possible D gene TRDD3, 6 bases. V shed 0 bases and J shed 7 bases, with 35 bases lying between them. The CDR3 contains 21 residues. Germline V lookup: CDR1 GEAIGNYY, CDR2 EKD. The CDR3 DNA follows: TGTGCCTGTGACACCAATAACGGTTCTGGGGATTGCGGCCATCCCCTGGGTAAACTCATCTTT. Its translation is CACDTNNGSGDCGHPLGKLIF.

This clone was detected a few times. This DNA's translation and the protein TCRdb lists, from a much larger clone, do not match at residue 7, likely due to a read error; the protein shown is translated from the DNA. This chain joins TRDV1 and TRDJ2; 10 bases fit TRDD3. TCRdb supplies no J gene; here it was assigned by aligning the nucleotide sequence to germline. From germline, CDR1 is TSWWSYY and CDR2 QGS. The length of the CDR3 is 18 residues. J lost 3 bases, V lost 0 bases, and 7 bases had no gene match. CDR3 protein: CALGELRLGDILTAQLFF. The CDR3 nucleotides read TGTGCTCTTGGGGAACTCCGGCTGGGGGATATCCTGACAGCACAACTCTTCTTT.

This clone was detected only a few times. This is likely an artifact of a read error, given a far larger clone one base away. This specimen includes other DNA sequences encoding the same CDR3. This chain joins TRDV1 and TRDJ1, with TRDD3 matching over 9 bases. TCRdb gives no J gene; it was assigned here by matching the DNA to germline. CDR1 and CDR2 from the germline V gene are TSWWSYY and QGS. The CDR3 totals 16 residues. In nucleotides, the CDR3 is TGCGCTCTTGGGCTCGCTGGGGGGATACAGGCCGATAAACTCATCTTT. Protein product: CALGLAGGIQADKLIF.

Concerning this clone itself: TCRdb has a much larger clone's protein, which differs at residue 11 from the translation of this DNA, likely because of a read error; what is shown is the protein translated from the DNA. The chain is built from TRDV1 and TRDJ1, with D possibly TRDD2 on 6 matching bases. The CDR3 spans 19 residues. V lost 3 bases and J 6 bases, leaving 29 bases between the germline ends. Germline-derived CDR1 and CDR2 are TSWWSYY and QGS. The DNA of the CDR3 is TGTGCTCTTGGGGATCTCATCCTACTGAGGACACTACCGCGAAATAAACTCATCTTT. Encoded protein: CALGDLILLRTLPRNKLIF.

As concerns this clone: A read error likely explains this, since a far larger clone differs by one base. The same CDR3 is also encoded by other DNA sequences in this sample. Here the V gene is TRDV2, but the J gene went uncalled; the DNA was not compared with TRDD3, the D call given in the table. CDR3 size: 19 residues. Germline V gene lookup returns CDR1 GEAIGNYY and CDR2 EKD. In DNA form, the CDR3 reads TGTGCCTGTGACACCCTCCGAGGGGGCCCTTCACCTACGATGGATAAACTCATCTTC. Residues: CACDTLRGGPSPTMDKLIF.

This clone was recorded at least ten times. It is likely a read error: a sequence one base away is far more abundant. The same CDR3 also results from other DNA sequences found in this sample. V usage is TRDV3 and J usage is TRDJ1; no firm D call. CDR1 and CDR2 from the germline V gene are TVYSNPD and GDNSRS (reference sequence). The CDR3 has 14 residues. The CDR3 reads CASLHALDTDKLIF. CDR3 DNA sequence: TGTGCATCGCTGCACGCTTTGGACACCGATAAACTCATCTTT. The entire variable domain, with the rest obtained from reference TRDV3 and TRDJ1, is as follows: CDKVTQSSPDQTVASGSEVVLLCTYDTVYSNPDLFWYRIRPDYSFQFVFYGDNSRSEGADFTQGRFSVKHILTQKAFHLVISPVRTEDSATYYCASLHALDTDKLIFGKGTRVTVEP.

Notes on this clone: TCRdb's protein for this DNA is that of a much larger clone and differs from the translation at residue 20, likely a read error; the protein shown is the DNA translation. The chain recombines TRDV1 with TRDJ3, with TRDD3 matching over 11 bases. Germline V gene sequence: CDR1 TSWWSYY, CDR2 QGS. The CDR3 consists of 23 residues. The CDR3 DNA sequence: TGTGCTCTTGGGGAAAGGTCCCTCTTGGGTCTGGGGGATACAGTCTGGGACACCCGACGGATGTTTTTC. Residues: CALGERSLLGLGDTVWDTRRMFF.